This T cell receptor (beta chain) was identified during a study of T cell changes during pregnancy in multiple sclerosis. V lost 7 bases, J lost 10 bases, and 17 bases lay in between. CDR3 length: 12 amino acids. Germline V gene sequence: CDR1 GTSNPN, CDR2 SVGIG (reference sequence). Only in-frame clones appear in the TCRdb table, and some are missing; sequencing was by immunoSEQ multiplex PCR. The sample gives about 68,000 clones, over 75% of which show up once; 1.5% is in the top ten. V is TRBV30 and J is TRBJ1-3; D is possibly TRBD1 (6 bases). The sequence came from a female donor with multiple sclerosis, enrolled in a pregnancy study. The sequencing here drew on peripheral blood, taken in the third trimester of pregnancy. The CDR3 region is CASRTAAPTIYF. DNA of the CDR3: TGTGCCTCCAGGACAGCCGCCCCGACCATATATTTT.